This T cell receptor (beta chain) was found in a study of T cell responses to AZD1222 COVID-19 vaccine. About the study: Second doses were pooled across both intervals (about 4 or about 12 weeks).

Whole-study findings and limits: Among vaccine-associated CD4 TCRs, coverage spanned spike, with dominance at 160-218 and 743-854. The donor cohort was predominantly white British with a female majority, and clonal diversity may have been underestimated. Repertoire sampling was restricted to post-peak T cell response timepoints.

Germline CDR1 and CDR2: SGHTA and FQGNSA. The CDR3 has 15 residues. V was pared by 5 bases and J by 6 bases, with 17 bases between. Produced via immunoSEQ multiplex PCR; TCRdb's table is partial and in-frame only. The table lists 150,000 to 200,000 clones, roughly 94% of them singletons, with approximately 0.64% in the top ten. Details on this clone: Antigen: not known.

This specimen consisted of peripheral blood, obtained on day 0 of AZD1222 vaccination. The chain uses TRBV7-2 and TRBJ2-1, with a tentative D call TRBD2 (5 bases). The TCR comes from an adult in good health. The CDR3 protein is CASSLRSSETNEQFF. CDR3 nucleotide sequence: TGTGCCAGCAGCCTCCGGAGTAGCGAGACCAATGAGCAGTTCTTC.